The clone carrying this T cell receptor (beta chain) occurred once. Its antigen remains unidentified. The same CDR3 arises from other DNA sequences in this sample as well. This record belongs to a study of shared clonotypes between healthy human individuals. Study background: Aged 18 to 49, the donors were a couple of women and a few men. Study-wide results and caveats: The authors sampled blood alone, and tissue repertoires likely differ.

Some clones are missing from TCRdb's copy, which holds only in-frame ones; the method was immunoSEQ multiplex PCR. The sample yields over 2 million clones, roughly 92% seen once. The sequence was obtained from a man in his late teens or twenties in good health. Some clones in this sample may be carry-over from other donors' samples. Sequenced input: naive CD4+ T cells from PBMCs. The subset is: CD45RA+ positively selected.

The CDR3 is CAWSGTGTGRSQPQHF. The DNA of the CDR3 is TGTGCCTGGAGTGGAACCGGGACAGGGAGGAGCCAGCCCCAGCATTTT. J is TRBJ1-5 and V is TRBV30, with 9 bases that match TRBD1. V shed 1 base and J 7 bases; nucleotides not matched to a gene: 11. Germline V gene lookup returns CDR1 GTSNPN and CDR2 SVGIG (reference sequence). The CDR3 sequence is 16 residues long.